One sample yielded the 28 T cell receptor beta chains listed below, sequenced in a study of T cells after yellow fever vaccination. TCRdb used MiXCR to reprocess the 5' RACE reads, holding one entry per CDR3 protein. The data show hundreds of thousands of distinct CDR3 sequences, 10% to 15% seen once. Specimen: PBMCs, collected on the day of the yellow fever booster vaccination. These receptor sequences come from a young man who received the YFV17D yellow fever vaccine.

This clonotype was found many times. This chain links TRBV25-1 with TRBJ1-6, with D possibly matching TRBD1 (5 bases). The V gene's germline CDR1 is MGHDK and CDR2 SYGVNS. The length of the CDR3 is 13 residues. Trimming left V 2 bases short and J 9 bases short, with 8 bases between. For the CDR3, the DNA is TGTGCCAGCAGTGAACAGGGCGTTTCACCCCTCCACTTT. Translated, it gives CASSEQGVSPLHF. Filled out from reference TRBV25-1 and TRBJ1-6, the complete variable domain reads EADIYQTPRYLVIGTGKKITLECSQTMGHDKMYWYQQDPGMELHLIHYSYGVNSTEKGDLSSESTVSRIRTEHFPLTLESARPSHTSQYLCASSEQGVSPLHFGNGTRLTVT.

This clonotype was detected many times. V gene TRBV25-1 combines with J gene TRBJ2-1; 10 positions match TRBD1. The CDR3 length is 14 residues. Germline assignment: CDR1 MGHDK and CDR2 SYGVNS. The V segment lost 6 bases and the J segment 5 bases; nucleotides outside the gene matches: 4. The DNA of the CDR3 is TGTGCCAGCAGAAGACAGGGGGCGGACAATGAGCAGTTCTTC. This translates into CASRRQGADNEQFF.

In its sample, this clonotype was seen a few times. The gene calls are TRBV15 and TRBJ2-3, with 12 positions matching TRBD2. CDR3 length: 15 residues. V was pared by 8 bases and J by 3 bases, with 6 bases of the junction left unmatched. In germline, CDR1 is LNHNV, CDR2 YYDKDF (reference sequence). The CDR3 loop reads CATRLAGGPTDTQYF. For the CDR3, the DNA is TGTGCCACCCGCCTAGCGGGAGGGCCGACAGATACGCAGTATTTT.

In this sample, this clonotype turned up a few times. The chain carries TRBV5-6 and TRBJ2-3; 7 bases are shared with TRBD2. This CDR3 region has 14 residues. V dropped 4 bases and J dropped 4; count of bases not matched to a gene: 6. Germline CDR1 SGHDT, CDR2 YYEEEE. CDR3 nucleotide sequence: TGTGCCAGCAGCCTCGGACTAGTGTCAGATACGCAGTATTTT. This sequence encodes CASSLGLVSDTQYF.

The CDR3 loop reads CASSPDSNTDTQYF. The CDR3 DNA follows: TGTGCCAGCAGCCCCGATTCGAACACAGATACGCAGTATTTT. This sequence joins TRBV7-2 and TRBJ2-3; D gene ambiguous. Trimming removed 5 bases at V and 2 bases at J, with 11 bases between. The CDR3 loop spans 14 amino acids. The germline gives CDR1 SGHTA, CDR2 FQGNSA.

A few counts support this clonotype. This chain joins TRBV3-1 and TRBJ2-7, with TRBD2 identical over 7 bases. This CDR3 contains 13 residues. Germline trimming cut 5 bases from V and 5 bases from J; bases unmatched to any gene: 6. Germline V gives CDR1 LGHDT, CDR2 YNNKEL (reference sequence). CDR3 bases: TGTGCCAGCAGCGGAGGGAGGGTCAACGAGCAGTACTTC. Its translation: CASSGGRVNEQYF.

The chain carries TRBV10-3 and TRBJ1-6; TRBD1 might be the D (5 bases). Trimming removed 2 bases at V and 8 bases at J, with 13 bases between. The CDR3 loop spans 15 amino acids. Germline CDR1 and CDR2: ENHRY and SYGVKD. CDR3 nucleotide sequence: TGTGCCATCAGTGAGGGCAGGGCGGGTGATTCACCCCTCCACTTT. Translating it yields CAISEGRAGDSPLHF.

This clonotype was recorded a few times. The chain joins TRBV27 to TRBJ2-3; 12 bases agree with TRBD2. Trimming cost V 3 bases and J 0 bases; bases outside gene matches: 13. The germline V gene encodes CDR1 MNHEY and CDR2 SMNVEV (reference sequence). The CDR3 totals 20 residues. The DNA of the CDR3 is TGTGCCAGCAGTTTCCGCCGGTGGCTAGCGGGAGGGCCGAGCACAGATACGCAGTATTTT. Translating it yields CASSFRRWLAGGPSTDTQYF.

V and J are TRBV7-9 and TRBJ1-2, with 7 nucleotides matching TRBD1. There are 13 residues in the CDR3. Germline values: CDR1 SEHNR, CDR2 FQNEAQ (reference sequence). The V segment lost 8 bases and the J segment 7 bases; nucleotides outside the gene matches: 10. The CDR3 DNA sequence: TGTGCCAGCGGGATAGGGGGCGCGGGTGGCTACACCTTC. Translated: CASGIGGAGGYTF.

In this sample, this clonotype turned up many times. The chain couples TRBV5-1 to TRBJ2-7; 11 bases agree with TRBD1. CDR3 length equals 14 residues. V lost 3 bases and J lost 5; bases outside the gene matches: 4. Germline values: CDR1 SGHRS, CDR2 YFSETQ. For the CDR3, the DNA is TGCGCCAGCAGCTCCGGACAGGGGGCGGACGAGCAGTACTTC. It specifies CASSSGQGADEQYF.

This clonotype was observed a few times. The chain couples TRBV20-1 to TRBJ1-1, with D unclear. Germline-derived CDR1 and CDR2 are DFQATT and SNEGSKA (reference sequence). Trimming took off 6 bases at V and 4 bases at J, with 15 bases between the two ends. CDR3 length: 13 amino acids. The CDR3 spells CSADDTLGTEAFF. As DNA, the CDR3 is TGCAGTGCGGACGACACCTTAGGCACTGAAGCTTTCTTT.

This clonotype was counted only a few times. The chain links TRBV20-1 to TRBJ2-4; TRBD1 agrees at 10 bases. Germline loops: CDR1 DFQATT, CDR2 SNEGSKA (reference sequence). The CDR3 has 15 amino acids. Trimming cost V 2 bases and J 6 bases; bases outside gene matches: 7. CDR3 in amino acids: CSARRTGTGANIQYF. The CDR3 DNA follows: TGCAGTGCTAGAAGGACCGGGACAGGGGCAAACATTCAGTACTTC.

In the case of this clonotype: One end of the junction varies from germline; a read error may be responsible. The CDR3 spells CASSQERGDSRETEYF. The CDR3 DNA follows: TGTGCCAGCAGCCAAGAGAGGGGGGACAGTCGGGAGACCGAGTACTTC. The rearrangement uses TRBV4-2 and TRBJ2-5; TRBD1 might be the D (7 bases). The CDR3 sequence is 16 residues long. The germline gives CDR1 LGHNA, CDR2 YNFKEQ.

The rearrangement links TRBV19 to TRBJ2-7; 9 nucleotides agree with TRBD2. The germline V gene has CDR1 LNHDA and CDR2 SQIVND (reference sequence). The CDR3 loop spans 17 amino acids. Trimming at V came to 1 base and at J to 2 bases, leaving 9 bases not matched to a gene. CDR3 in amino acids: CASSIAASGTLTYEQYF. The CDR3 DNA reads TGTGCCAGTAGTATAGCGGCTAGCGGGACTCTCACCTACGAGCAGTACTTC. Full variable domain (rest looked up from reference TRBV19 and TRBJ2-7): DGGITQSPKYLFRKEGQNVTLSCEQNLNHDAMYWYRQDPGQGLRLIYYSQIVNDFQKGDIAEGYSVSREKKESFPLTVTSAQKNPTAFYLCASSIAASGTLTYEQYFGPGTRLTVT.

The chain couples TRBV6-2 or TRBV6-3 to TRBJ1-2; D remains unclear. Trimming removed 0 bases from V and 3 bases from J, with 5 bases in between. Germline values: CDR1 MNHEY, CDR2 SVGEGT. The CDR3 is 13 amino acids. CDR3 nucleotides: TGTGCCAGCAGTTACTCTGAGGACTATGGCTACACCTTC. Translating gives CASSYSEDYGYTF.

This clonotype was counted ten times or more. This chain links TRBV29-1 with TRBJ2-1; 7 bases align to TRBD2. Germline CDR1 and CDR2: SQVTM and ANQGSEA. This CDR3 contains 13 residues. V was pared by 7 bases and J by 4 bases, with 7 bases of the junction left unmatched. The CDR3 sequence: CSGRLALYNEQFF. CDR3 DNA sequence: TGCAGCGGCAGACTAGCTCTATACAATGAGCAGTTCTTC.

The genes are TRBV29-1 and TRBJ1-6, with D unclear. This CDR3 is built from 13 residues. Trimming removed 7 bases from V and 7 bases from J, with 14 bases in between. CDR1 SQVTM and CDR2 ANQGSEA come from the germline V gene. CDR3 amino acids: CSARLGINSPLHF. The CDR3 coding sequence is TGCAGCGCTCGTCTGGGGATCAATTCACCCCTCCACTTT.

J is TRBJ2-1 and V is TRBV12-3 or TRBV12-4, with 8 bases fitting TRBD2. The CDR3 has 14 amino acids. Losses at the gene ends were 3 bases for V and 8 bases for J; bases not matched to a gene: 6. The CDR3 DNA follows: TGTGCCAGCAGTTTGGGCGGGAGGATTGATGAGCAGTTCTTC. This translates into CASSLGGRIDEQFF.

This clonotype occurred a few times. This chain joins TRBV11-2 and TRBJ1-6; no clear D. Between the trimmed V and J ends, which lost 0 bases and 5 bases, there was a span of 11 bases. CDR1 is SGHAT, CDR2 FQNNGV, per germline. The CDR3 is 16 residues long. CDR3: CASSLEAEFNNSPLHF. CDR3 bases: TGTGCCAGCAGCTTAGAGGCAGAGTTTAATAATTCACCCCTCCACTTT.

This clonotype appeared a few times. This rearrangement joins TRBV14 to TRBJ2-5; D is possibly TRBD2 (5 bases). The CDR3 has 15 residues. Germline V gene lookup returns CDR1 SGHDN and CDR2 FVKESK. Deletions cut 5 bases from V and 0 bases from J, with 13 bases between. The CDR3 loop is CASSKKTGYQETQYF. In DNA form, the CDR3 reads TGTGCCAGCAGCAAGAAGACGGGATACCAAGAGACCCAGTACTTC.

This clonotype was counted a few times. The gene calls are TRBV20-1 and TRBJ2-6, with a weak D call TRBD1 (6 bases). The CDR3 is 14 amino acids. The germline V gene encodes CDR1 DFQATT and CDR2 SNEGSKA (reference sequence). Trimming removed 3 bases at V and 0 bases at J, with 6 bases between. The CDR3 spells CSARDSSGANVLTF. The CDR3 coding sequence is TGCAGTGCTAGGGACAGCTCTGGGGCCAACGTCCTGACTTTC.

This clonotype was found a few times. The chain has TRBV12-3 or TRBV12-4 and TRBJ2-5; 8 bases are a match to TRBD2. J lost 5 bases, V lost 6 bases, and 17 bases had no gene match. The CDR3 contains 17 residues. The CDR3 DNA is TGTGCCAGCAGGGTACTAGCGGCCGCGCGAGGGTTCGAGACCCAGTACTTC. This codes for CASRVLAAARGFETQYF.

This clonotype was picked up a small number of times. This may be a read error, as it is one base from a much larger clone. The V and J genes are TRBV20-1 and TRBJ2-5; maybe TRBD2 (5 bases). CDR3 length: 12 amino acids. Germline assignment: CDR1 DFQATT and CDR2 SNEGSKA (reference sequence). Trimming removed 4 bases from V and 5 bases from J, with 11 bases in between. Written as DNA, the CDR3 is TGCAGTGCTATTGGGAGAGAGGAGACCCAGTACTTC. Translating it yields CSAIGREETQYF.

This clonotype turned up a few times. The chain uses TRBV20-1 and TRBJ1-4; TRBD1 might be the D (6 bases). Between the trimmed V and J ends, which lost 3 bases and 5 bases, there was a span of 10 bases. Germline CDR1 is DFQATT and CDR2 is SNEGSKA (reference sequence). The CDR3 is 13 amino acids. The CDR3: CSARYRVNEKLFF. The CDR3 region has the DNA TGCAGTGCTAGGTACAGGGTGAATGAAAAACTGTTTTTT.

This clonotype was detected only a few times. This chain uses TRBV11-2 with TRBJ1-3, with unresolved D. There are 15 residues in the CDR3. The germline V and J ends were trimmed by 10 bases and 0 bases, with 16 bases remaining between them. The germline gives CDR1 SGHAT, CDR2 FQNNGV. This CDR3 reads CATRRVIGSGNTIYF. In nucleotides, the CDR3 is TGTGCCACCCGGCGAGTAATCGGCTCTGGAAACACCATATATTTT. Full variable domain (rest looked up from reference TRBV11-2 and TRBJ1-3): EAGVAQSPRYKIIEKRQSVAFWCNPISGHATLYWYQQILGQGPKLLIQFQNNGVVDDSQLPKDRFSAERLKGVDSTLKIQPAKLEDSAVYLCATRRVIGSGNTIYFGEGSWLTVV.

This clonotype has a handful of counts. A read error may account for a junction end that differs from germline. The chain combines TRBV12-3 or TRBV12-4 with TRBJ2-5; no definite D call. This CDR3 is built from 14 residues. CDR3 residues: CASGLRNDQETQYF. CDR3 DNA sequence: TGTGCCAGCGGTTTACGGAATGACCAAGAGACCCAGTACTTC.

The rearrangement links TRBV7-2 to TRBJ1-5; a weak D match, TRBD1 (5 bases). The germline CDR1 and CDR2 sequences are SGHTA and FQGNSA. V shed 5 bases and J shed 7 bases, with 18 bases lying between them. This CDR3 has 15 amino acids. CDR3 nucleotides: TGTGCCAGCAGCCCACGGGGCAGTCCGGGGCAGCCCCAGCATTTT. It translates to CASSPRGSPGQPQHF.

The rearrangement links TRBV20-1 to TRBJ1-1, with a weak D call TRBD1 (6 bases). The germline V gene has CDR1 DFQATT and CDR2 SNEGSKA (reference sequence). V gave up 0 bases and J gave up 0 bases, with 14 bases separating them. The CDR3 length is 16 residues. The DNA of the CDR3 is TGCAGTGCTAGAGATCCTACAGGGCTCTTGAACACTGAAGCTTTCTTT. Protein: CSARDPTGLLNTEAFF.